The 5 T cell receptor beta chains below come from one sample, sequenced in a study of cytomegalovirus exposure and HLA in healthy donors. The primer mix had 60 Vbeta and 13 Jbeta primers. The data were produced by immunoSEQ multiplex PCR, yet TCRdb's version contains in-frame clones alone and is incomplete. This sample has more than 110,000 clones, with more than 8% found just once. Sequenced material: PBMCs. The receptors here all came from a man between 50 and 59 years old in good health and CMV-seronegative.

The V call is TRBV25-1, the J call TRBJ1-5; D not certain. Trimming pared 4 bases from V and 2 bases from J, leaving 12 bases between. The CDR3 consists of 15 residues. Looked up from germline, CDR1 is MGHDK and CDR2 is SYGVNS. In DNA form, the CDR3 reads TGTGCCAGCAGTGGGACCCTGAGGGGCAATCAGCCCCAGCATTTT. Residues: CASSGTLRGNQPQHF.

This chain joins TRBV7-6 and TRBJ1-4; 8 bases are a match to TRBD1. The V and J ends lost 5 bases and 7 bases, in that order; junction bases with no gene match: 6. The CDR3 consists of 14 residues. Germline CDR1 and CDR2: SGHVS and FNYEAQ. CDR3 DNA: TGTGCCAGCAGCCCCCTGACAGGGGCTGAAAAACTGTTTTTT. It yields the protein CASSPLTGAEKLFF.

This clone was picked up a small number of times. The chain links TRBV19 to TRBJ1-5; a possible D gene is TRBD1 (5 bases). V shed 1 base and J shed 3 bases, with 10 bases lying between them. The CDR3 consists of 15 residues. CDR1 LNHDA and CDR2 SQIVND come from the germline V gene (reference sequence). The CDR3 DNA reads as TGTGCCAGTAGTATAGGCGGGACCCCCAATCAGCCCCAGCATTTT. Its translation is CASSIGGTPNQPQHF.

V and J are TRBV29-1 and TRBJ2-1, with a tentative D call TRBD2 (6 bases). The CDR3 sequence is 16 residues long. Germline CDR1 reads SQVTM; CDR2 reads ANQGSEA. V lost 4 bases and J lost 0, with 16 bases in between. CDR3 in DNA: TGCAGCGTTGTTTATGCGGGGAGAAGCTCCTACAATGAGCAGTTCTTC. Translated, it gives CSVVYAGRSSYNEQFF.

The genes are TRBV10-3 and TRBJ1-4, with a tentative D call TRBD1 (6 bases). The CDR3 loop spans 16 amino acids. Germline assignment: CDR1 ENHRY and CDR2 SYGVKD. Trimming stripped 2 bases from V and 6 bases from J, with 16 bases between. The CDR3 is CAISEPFQGRYEKLFF. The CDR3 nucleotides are TGTGCCATCAGTGAGCCCTTCCAGGGGCGTTATGAAAAACTGTTTTTT.